These 28 T cell receptor beta chains were sequenced from one sample in a study of shared T cell receptors in the human thymus. Method: immunoSEQ multiplex PCR; TCRdb's copy keeps in-frame clones and lacks some. The table shows about 660,000 clones, with about 87% occurring only once. The same sample was also used in a study of human thymus T cells.

Specimen: thymocytes. The origin of the receptors is a boy younger than two with a congenital heart defect.

The rearrangement uses TRBV28 and TRBJ1-3, with D unclear. CDR3 length equals 14 residues. Germline-derived CDR1 and CDR2 are MDHEN and SYDVKM. The ends were cut back, 2 bases at V and 2 bases at J, with 7 bases in the middle. The CDR3, as DNA: TGTGCCAGCAGTTTAACGCCAGCTGGAAACACCATATATTTT. Residues: CASSLTPAGNTIYF.

The rearrangement joins TRBV10-3 to TRBJ2-2, with 14 bases lining up with TRBD2. The CDR3 loop spans 16 amino acids. Germline CDR1 is ENHRY and CDR2 is SYGVKD. Trimming removed 2 bases from V and 8 bases from J; junction bases left unmatched: 4. The CDR3 is CAISEPGLAGAGELFF. DNA of the CDR3: TGTGCCATCAGTGAGCCGGGACTAGCGGGAGCGGGGGAGCTGTTTTTT.

This sequence joins TRBV27 and TRBJ1-6; tentatively, D is TRBD1 (6 bases). Germline V lookup: CDR1 MNHEY, CDR2 SMNVEV (reference sequence). V dropped 5 bases and J dropped 5 bases, with 19 bases sitting between them. CDR3 size: 17 residues. CDR3 in amino acids: CASSPPKDSPDNSPLHF. The CDR3 DNA reads TGTGCCAGCAGTCCGCCGAAGGACAGCCCCGATAATTCACCCCTCCACTTT.

The V and J genes are TRBV2 and TRBJ1-5, with 8 bases lining up with TRBD1. Germline V gene lookup returns CDR1 SNHLY and CDR2 FYNNEI. V gave up 6 bases and J gave up 2 bases; unmatched junction bases: 12. CDR3 length: 17 residues. The CDR3 protein is CASRARTGYDGNQPQHF. CDR3 nucleotides: TGTGCCAGCAGAGCTCGGACAGGGTATGATGGCAATCAGCCCCAGCATTTT.

This chain joins TRBV27 and TRBJ2-4; 9 positions agree with TRBD2. The trim removed 2 bases at V and 6 bases at J, leaving 14 bases unmatched. CDR3 length equals 18 residues. Germline CDR1 and CDR2: MNHEY and SMNVEV (reference sequence). The CDR3 DNA reads as TGTGCCAGCAGTTTACGTCTAGCGGGAAATGAAGGAAGAAACATTCAGTACTTC. Its translation: CASSLRLAGNEGRNIQYF.

This clone was recorded only once. The CDR3 DNA follows: TGTGCCAGCTCACCAATCCGGGTATACTATCCCCCCACCTACGAGCAGTACTTC. Translating it yields CASSPIRVYYPPTYEQYF. The V and J genes are TRBV18 and TRBJ2-7, with D hard to call. Per the germline V gene, CDR1 is KGHSH and CDR2 is LQKENI. V gave up 2 bases and J gave up 2 bases, with 22 bases separating them. CDR3 length equals 18 residues.

The chain recombines TRBV5-1 with TRBJ2-7, with D perhaps TRBD2 (6 bases). V shed 0 bases and J shed 0 bases, with 13 bases lying between them. Germline V gives CDR1 SGHRS, CDR2 YFSETQ. This CDR3 spans 16 amino acids. The CDR3 sequence is CASSLGLAVRSYEQYF. CDR3 sequence (DNA): TGCGCCAGCAGCTTGGGGTTAGCGGTCCGCTCCTACGAGCAGTACTTC.

This clone has a handful of counts. The V call is TRBV14, the J call TRBJ1-2; 9 nucleotides match TRBD1. The CDR3 consists of 15 residues. With V trimmed by 4 bases and J by 4 bases, 7 bases remained unmatched. Germline CDR1 is SGHDN and CDR2 is FVKESK. CDR3 in amino acids: CASSPGTGIIYGYTF. In DNA form, the CDR3 reads TGTGCCAGCAGCCCCGGGACAGGGATTATCTATGGCTACACCTTC.

This clone was seen once. The J gene is TRBJ1-1, the V gene TRBV7-9, with D perhaps TRBD1 (6 bases). Germline-derived CDR1 and CDR2 are SEHNR and FQNEAQ (reference sequence). Trimming removed 5 bases at V and 1 base at J, with 14 bases between. This CDR3 is built from 15 residues. CDR3 coding DNA: TGTGCCAGCAGCACGGCAGGGGAAGGGAACACTGAAGCTTTCTTT. Translation: CASSTAGEGNTEAFF.

The rearrangement links TRBV28 to TRBJ1-1; D is perhaps TRBD1 (5 bases). Germline-derived CDR1 and CDR2 are MDHEN and SYDVKM. The CDR3 contains 14 residues. V lost 4 bases to trimming and J lost 4 bases, with 13 bases between them. CDR3 region: CASSSDITGTEAFF. CDR3 bases: TGTGCCAGCAGTTCCGACATAACAGGCACTGAAGCTTTCTTT.

The sample holds a few counts of this clone. The CDR3 region has the DNA TGCGCCAGCAGCGACGTAAGGGACAGGAGGGGCTATGGCTACACCTTC. It is translated as CASSDVRDRRGYGYTF. The chain has TRBV4-3 and TRBJ1-2, with TRBD1 identical over 8 bases. Trimming removed 5 bases from V and 4 bases from J; junction bases left unmatched: 12. CDR3 length: 16 residues. Looked up from germline, CDR1 is LGHNA and CDR2 is YSLEER.

V and J are TRBV4-1 and TRBJ2-3; TRBD2 aligns across 9 bases. The germline CDR1 and CDR2 sequences are MGHRA and YSYEKL. The CDR3 loop spans 17 amino acids. V trimming: 3 bases; J trimming: 3 bases; junction bases outside the gene matches: 10. The CDR3: CASSHLAGEVGTDTQYF. CDR3 in DNA: TGCGCCAGCAGCCATTTAGCGGGGGAAGTCGGGACAGATACGCAGTATTTT.

The V call is TRBV7-9, the J call TRBJ1-4; D remains unclear. Trimming stripped 5 bases from V and 5 bases from J, with 6 bases between. The CDR3 spans 12 residues. Germline lookup yields CDR1 SEHNR and CDR2 FQNEAQ (reference sequence). CDR3 bases: TGTGCCAGCAGCGGCCCCAATGAAAAACTGTTTTTT. Translation: CASSGPNEKLFF.

The chain carries TRBV19 and TRBJ2-7; TRBD2 aligns across 8 bases. From germline, CDR1 is LNHDA and CDR2 SQIVND (reference sequence). The CDR3 is made up of 16 amino acids. Unmatched junction bases numbered 12, after V lost 3 bases and J lost 5 bases. CDR3 in amino acids: CASSMRGSGGPHEQYF. The CDR3 DNA follows: TGTGCCAGTAGTATGAGGGGGTCGGGAGGGCCCCACGAGCAGTACTTC.

This clone has just one count. The J gene is TRBJ2-1, the V gene TRBV4-3; no reliable D call. Germline V gene sequence: CDR1 LGHNA, CDR2 YSLEER. The CDR3 length is 17 residues. With 1 base removed from V and 0 bases from J, the gap between germline ends came to 13 bases. CDR3 in amino acids: CASSQVFRSSSYNEQFF. Here the CDR3 DNA reads TGCGCCAGCAGCCAAGTGTTTCGGAGCAGCTCCTACAATGAGCAGTTCTTC.

V usage is TRBV28 and J usage is TRBJ2-1; D may be TRBD1 (6 bases). The CDR3 is 14 amino acids. The germline V gene encodes CDR1 MDHEN and CDR2 SYDVKM. The germline V and J ends were trimmed by 8 bases and 4 bases, with 15 bases remaining between them. The DNA of the CDR3 is TGTGCCAGCCAGGGGCCGCAGAAATACAATGAGCAGTTCTTC. It encodes CASQGPQKYNEQFF.

In its sample, this clone was seen once. V gene TRBV5-3 combines with J gene TRBJ2-3; D is ambiguous. TRBV5-3 is known as an ORF, though its function is uncertain. The CDR3 runs to 14 residues. The V end lost 1 base, the J end lost 3 bases, and 9 bases lay between the germline ends. The CDR3 DNA is TGTGCCAGAAGCTTGTTTAAGGAGACAGATACGCAGTATTTT. The encoded protein is CARSLFKETDTQYF.

The chain joins TRBV11-2 to TRBJ2-7, with TRBD1 matching 9 bases. This CDR3 is 14 amino acids long. With 5 bases clipped from V and 7 bases from J, the junction kept 9 bases outside the gene matches. The germline V gene encodes CDR1 SGHAT and CDR2 FQNNGV. The CDR3 reads CASSHGTGMREQYF. DNA for the CDR3: TGTGCCAGCAGCCACGGGACAGGGATGAGGGAGCAGTACTTC.

This chain joins TRBV7-2 and TRBJ1-6; no reliable D call. CDR1 SGHTA and CDR2 FQGNSA come from the germline V gene. V was shortened by 5 bases and J by 0 bases, with 8 bases between the two germline ends. This CDR3 region has 15 residues. DNA for the CDR3: TGTGCCAGCAGCCCCCCCTTCTCCTATAATTCACCCCTCCACTTT. This encodes CASSPPFSYNSPLHF.

In this sample, this clone turned up a few times. The chain joins TRBV11-2 to TRBJ1-5, with 7 bases aligning to TRBD1. Germline V lookup: CDR1 SGHAT, CDR2 FQNNGV. This CDR3 is built from 19 residues. V was pared by 0 bases and J by 0 bases, with 11 bases of the junction left unmatched. This CDR3 is CASSLEARTGRNSNQPQHF. CDR3 sequence (DNA): TGTGCCAGCAGCTTAGAAGCCCGGACAGGCAGAAATAGCAATCAGCCCCAGCATTTT.

V gene TRBV19 combines with J gene TRBJ1-5, with D unclear. This CDR3 comprises 19 residues. The V end was cut by 4 bases, the J end by 0 bases, with 22 bases between. From germline, CDR1 is LNHDA and CDR2 SQIVND (reference sequence). The CDR3 DNA sequence: TGTGCCAGTAGTACCTCCCCGAGGGCGGCCTCACATAGCAATCAGCCCCAGCATTTT. Translation: CASSTSPRAASHSNQPQHF.

The chain links TRBV7-3 to TRBJ2-2; D call uncertain. Trimming cost V 5 bases and J 4 bases, with 11 bases left between them. The length of the CDR3 is 14 residues. CDR1 SGHTA and CDR2 FQGTGA come from the germline V gene. CDR3 in amino acids: CASSPVLGTGELFF. The CDR3 coding sequence is TGTGCCAGCAGCCCCGTGCTCGGCACCGGGGAGCTGTTTTTT.

This chain joins TRBV27 and TRBJ1-4, with a weak D call TRBD1 (5 bases). The CDR3 is 14 residues long. The V gene lost 4 bases and the J gene lost 4 bases, with 10 bases spanning the gap. Germline CDR1 reads MNHEY; CDR2 reads SMNVEV (reference sequence). The CDR3 spells CASSSRQFNEKLFF. CDR3 coding DNA: TGTGCCAGCAGTTCCAGACAGTTTAATGAAAAACTGTTTTTT.

This chain uses TRBV4-3 with TRBJ1-1; 8 bases fit TRBD1. V lost 1 base, J lost 2 bases, and 9 bases stayed unmatched. The CDR3 runs to 17 residues. The germline CDR1 and CDR2 sequences are LGHNA and YSLEER. The CDR3 DNA is TGCGCCAGCAGCCAAGTCCTAACAGGGGGTATCAACACTGAAGCTTTCTTT. This sequence encodes CASSQVLTGGINTEAFF.

The chain uses TRBV14 and TRBJ2-2, with D maybe TRBD2 (5 bases). There are 15 residues in the CDR3. Germline CDR1 reads SGHDN; CDR2 reads FVKESK. V was cut by 3 bases and J by 5 bases, with 13 bases left in between. CDR3 region: CASSHGRGLTGELFF. Here the CDR3 DNA reads TGTGCCAGCAGCCACGGTCGCGGGTTGACCGGGGAGCTGTTTTTT.

The gene calls are TRBV10-2 and TRBJ2-2, with 11 bases identical to TRBD2. Germline assignment: CDR1 WSHSY and CDR2 SAAADI. V shed 5 bases, J shed 0 bases, and the junction held 11 bases outside the gene matches. The length of the CDR3 is 19 residues. CDR3 region: CASSHPGLADTPNTGELFF. The CDR3 DNA follows: TGCGCCAGCAGTCACCCGGGACTAGCGGACACACCGAACACCGGGGAGCTGTTTTTT.

The rearrangement joins TRBV29-1 to TRBJ1-2; possibly TRBD1 for D (5 bases). V was cut by 2 bases and J by 5 bases, with 18 bases left in between. This CDR3 contains 15 residues. Germline V lookup: CDR1 SQVTM, CDR2 ANQGSEA. CDR3 sequence: CSVETRARGLYGYTF. The CDR3 DNA is TGCAGCGTTGAAACCCGGGCGAGGGGACTTTATGGCTACACCTTC.

The genes are TRBV29-1 and TRBJ2-3; 10 nucleotides agree with TRBD1. CDR3 length: 13 residues. The germline V gene encodes CDR1 SQVTM and CDR2 ANQGSEA. Losses at the gene ends were 7 bases for V and 2 bases for J; bases not matched to a gene: 3. The CDR3 DNA follows: TGCAGCGGGGGACAGGGGTTCACAGATACGCAGTATTTT. Amino acids: CSGGQGFTDTQYF.